Sequencing of this TCR beta chain was carried out in a study of Ad26.COV2.S vaccination and SARS-CoV-2 variants. At the level of the study: The study gave Ad26.COV2.S intramuscularly, once or twice 56 days apart.

The table lists this clone with a count of one. Its specificity is not known. This CDR3 has 14 amino acids. Germline V gives CDR1 LNHDA, CDR2 SQIVND (reference sequence). The ends were cut back, 6 bases at V and 4 bases at J, with 15 bases in the middle. This sample's treatment: roughly 19 received Ad26.COV2.S at low or high dose, single or two shots; about 5 received placebo; per-sample allocation not given. At day 63 after the first vaccine or placebo injection, samples were drawn. Whole-study results and caveats: It is possible that the TCR breadth and depth analyses underestimated the total T cell responses. Ad26.COV2.S recipients had broader spike-specific TCRs (P = 0.0014).

Method: immunoSEQ multiplex PCR; TCRdb's copy keeps in-frame clones and lacks some. The sample includes fewer than 600,000 clones, about nine tenths of them seen just once. The source material was peripheral blood, sampled in a trial of Ad26.COV2.S vaccine versus placebo. This sequence was found in a person aged 18-60 years who received the Ad26.COV2.S COVID-19 vaccine or a placebo. The chain links TRBV19 to TRBJ1-2; D possibly corresponds to TRBD1 (5 bases). The DNA for the CDR3 is TGTGCCAGTAGCACGGCCGGGACTTCCTATGGCTACACCTTC. It encodes CASSTAGTSYGYTF. Looking up the rest from reference TRBV19 and TRBJ1-2 gives the full variable domain: DGGITQSPKYLFRKEGQNVTLSCEQNLNHDAMYWYRQDPGQGLRLIYYSQIVNDFQKGDIAEGYSVSREKKESFPLTVTSAQKNPTAFYLCASSTAGTSYGYTFGSGTRLTVV.